The text below deals with one T cell receptor (beta chain). The antigen is not known. In the ViraFEST assay, antigen-specific CD4+ clonotypes were identified by expansion after peptide-pool stimulation. At the end of nine to ten days of culture, CD4+ T cells were isolated. Each participant received a vaccine that was either BNT162b2 or mRNA-1273, given as two doses. Negative nucleocapsid antibody tests before and after vaccination confirmed no previous SARS-CoV-2 infection. The researchers cultured approximately 2 million PBMC per well with about 10 IU/ml IL-2 and 9.5 to 10 ug/ml peptides. Cultures had half their medium replaced with IL-2 medium on days 3 and 7. The data were obtained in a study of vaccination effects on CD4 cells after COVID-19. Using immunoSEQ multiplex PCR, the repertoire was profiled, and TCRdb retains in-frame clones only, with some absent. The data contain 30,000 or so clones, roughly two thirds of them singletons.

The CDR3 is 13 residues long. V lost 1 base and J lost 6, with 6 bases in between. Germline-derived CDR1 and CDR2 are SEHNR and FQNEAQ (reference sequence). Study-wide points: There was marked clonal contraction among infection- and vaccine-induced clones late after vaccination.

The TCR originated in a human donor who received a COVID-19 vaccine. V usage is TRBV7-9 and J usage is TRBJ2-2, with unresolved D. The sequences come from CD4+ T cells from PBMCs cultured with HCoV-229E spike peptides, collected after COVID-19 vaccination. The CDR3, as DNA: TGTGCCAGCAGCTTAGTTGTCGCCGGGGAGCTGTTTTTT. Its protein product is CASSLVVAGELFF.